This TCR beta chain was recorded in a study of T cells in Graves' hyperthyroidism and ophthalmopathy. Many counts were recorded for this clonotype. The PBMCs studied were ones that came from roughly 9.1 ml fresh peripheral blood. Trimming removed 1 base at V and 6 bases at J, with 6 bases between. The CDR3 runs to 12 residues. Germline V gene sequence: CDR1 SGHAT, CDR2 FQDESV (reference sequence). TCR beta CDR3 regions were amplified from RNA transcripts. With the HTBI primer set, the TCR CDR3 went through a first round of RT-PCR. TCRdb re-called the multiplex PCR reads with MiXCR, one entry per CDR3 protein. Among about 480,000 distinct CDR3 sequences, 13% to 15% were seen once, and the ten largest hold less than 20%.

The source material was blood. V is TRBV11-1 and J is TRBJ2-5; D ambiguous. The TCR originated in a woman between 18 and 29 years old with Graves' hyperthyroidism. The CDR3 DNA reads TGTGCCAGCAGCTTAGAAATGAAGACCCAGTACTTC. Protein product: CASSLEMKTQYF.